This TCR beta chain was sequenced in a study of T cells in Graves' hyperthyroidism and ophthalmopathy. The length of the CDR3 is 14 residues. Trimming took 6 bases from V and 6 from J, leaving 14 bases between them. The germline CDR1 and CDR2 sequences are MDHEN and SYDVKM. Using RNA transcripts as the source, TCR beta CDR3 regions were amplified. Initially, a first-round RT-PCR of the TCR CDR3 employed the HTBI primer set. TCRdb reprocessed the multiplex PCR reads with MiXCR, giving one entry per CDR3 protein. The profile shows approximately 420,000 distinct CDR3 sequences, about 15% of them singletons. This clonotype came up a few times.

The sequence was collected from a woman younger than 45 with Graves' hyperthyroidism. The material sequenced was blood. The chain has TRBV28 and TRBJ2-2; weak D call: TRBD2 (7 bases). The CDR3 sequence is CASRWGGSAGELFF. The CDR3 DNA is TGTGCCAGCAGGTGGGGGGGCTCGGCCGGGGAGCTGTTTTTT.